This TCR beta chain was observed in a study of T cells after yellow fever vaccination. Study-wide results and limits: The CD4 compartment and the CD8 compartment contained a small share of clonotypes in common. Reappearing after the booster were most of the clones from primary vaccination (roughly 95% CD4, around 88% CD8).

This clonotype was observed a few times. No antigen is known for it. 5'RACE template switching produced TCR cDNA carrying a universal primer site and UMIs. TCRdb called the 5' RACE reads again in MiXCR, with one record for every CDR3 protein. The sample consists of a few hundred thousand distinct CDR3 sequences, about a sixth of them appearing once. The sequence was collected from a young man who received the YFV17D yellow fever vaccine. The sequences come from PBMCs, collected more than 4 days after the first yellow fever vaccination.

The CDR3 reads CASLPGRGNQPQHF. CDR3 sequence (DNA): TGTGCCAGCCTACCCGGACGGGGCAATCAGCCCCAGCATTTT. The genes are TRBV19 and TRBJ1-5, with D unclear. The CDR3 runs 14 residues. The V end was cut by 9 bases, the J end by 2 bases, with 14 bases between. Germline CDR1 is LNHDA and CDR2 is SQIVND (reference sequence).